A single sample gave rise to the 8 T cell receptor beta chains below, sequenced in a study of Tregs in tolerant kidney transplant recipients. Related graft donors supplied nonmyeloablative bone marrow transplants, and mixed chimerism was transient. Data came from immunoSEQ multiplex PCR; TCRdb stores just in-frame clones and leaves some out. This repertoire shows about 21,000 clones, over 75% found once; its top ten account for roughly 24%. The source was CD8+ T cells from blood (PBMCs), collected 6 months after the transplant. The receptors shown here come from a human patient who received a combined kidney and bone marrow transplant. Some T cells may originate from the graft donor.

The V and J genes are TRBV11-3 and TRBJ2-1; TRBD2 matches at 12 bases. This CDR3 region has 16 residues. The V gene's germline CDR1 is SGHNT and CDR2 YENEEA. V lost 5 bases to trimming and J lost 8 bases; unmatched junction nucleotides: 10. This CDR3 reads CASSPRTSGIIHEQFF. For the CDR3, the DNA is TGTGCCAGCAGCCCACGGACTAGCGGGATTATCCATGAGCAGTTCTTC.

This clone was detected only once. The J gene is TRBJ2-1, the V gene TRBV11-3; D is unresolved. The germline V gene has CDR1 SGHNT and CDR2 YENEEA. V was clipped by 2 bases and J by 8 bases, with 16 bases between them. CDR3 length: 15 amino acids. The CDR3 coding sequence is TGTGCCAGCAGCTTATTGCCCAGTTTCGTCGATGAGCAGTTCTTC. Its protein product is CASSLLPSFVDEQFF. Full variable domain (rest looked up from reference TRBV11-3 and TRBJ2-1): EAGVVQSPRYKIIEKKQPVAFWCNPISGHNTLYWYLQNLGQGPELLIRYENEEAVDDSQLPKDRFSAERLKGVDSTLKIQPAELGDSAVYLCASSLLPSFVDEQFFGPGTRLTVL.

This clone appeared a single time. The DNA for the CDR3 is TGTGCCAGCAGCTTAAACCCCGCCCGACAGGCCAACTACAATGAGCAGTTCTTC. Translation: CASSLNPARQANYNEQFF. The rearrangement links TRBV7-6 to TRBJ2-1; D may be TRBD1 (6 bases). The CDR3 contains 18 residues. Germline CDR1 is SGHVS and CDR2 is FNYEAQ. Trimming took off 2 bases at V and 3 bases at J, with 20 bases between the two ends.

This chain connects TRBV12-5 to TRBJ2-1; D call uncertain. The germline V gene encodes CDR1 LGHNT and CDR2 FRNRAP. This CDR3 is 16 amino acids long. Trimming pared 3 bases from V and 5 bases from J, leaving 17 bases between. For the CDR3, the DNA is TGTGCTAGTGGTTTCACCCAAAACCCCAGGCACAATGAGCAGTTCTTC. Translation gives CASGFTQNPRHNEQFF.

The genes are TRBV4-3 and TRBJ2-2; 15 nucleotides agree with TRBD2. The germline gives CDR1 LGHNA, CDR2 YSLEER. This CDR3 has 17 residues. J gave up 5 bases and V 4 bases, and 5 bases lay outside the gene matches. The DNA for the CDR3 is TGCGCCAGCAGCCCGGGACTAGCGGGAGGTCAAACCGGGGAGCTGTTTTTT. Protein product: CASSPGLAGGQTGELFF.

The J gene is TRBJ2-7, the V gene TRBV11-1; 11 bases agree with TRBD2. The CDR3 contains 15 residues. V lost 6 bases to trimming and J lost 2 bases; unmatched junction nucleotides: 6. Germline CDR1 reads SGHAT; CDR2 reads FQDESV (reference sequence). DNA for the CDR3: TGTGCCAGCAGTTTTAGCGGGAGGGCCACCTACGAGCAGTACTTC. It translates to CASSFSGRATYEQYF.

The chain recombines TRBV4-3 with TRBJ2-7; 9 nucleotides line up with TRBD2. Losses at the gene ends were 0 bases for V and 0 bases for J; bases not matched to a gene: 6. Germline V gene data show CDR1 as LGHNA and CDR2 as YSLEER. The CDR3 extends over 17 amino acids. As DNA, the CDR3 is TGCGCCAGCAGCCAAGATCTACTAGCGGGTTCCTCCTACGAGCAGTACTTC. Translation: CASSQDLLAGSSYEQYF.

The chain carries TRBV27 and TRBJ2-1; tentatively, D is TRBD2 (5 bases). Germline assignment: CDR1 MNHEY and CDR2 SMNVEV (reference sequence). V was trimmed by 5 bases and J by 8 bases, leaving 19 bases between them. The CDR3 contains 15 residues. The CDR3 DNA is TGTGCCAGCAGTCAGTCGGTCACGGGGATCTATGAGCAGTTCTTC. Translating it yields CASSQSVTGIYEQFF.